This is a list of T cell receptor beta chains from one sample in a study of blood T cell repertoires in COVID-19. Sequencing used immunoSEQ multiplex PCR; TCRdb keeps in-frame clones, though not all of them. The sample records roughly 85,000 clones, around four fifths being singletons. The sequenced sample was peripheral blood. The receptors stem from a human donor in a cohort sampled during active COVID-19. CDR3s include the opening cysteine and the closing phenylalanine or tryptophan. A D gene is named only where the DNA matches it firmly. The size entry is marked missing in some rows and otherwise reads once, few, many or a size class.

CASSLTSGSSYNEQFF TGCGCCAGCAGCTTAACTAGCGGGAGCTCCTACAATGAGCAGTTCTTC TRBV5-1 TRBD2 TRBJ2-1 .
CASSLGGRGYTF TGTGCCAGCAGCTTAGGCGGGCGGGGCTACACCTTC TRBV7-2 . TRBJ1-2 .
CASSFPTAEQYF TGTGCCAGCAGCTTCCCGACAGCCGAGCAGTACTTC TRBV5-4 . TRBJ2-7 .
CASTDTRQGGYGYTF TGTGCCAGCACCGATACCCGACAGGGTGGCTATGGCTACACCTTC TRBV2 TRBD1 TRBJ1-2 .
CASRAAGGETQYF TGCGCCAGCAGGGCCGCGGGGGGTGAGACCCAGTACTTC TRBV10-2 TRBD2 TRBJ2-5 once
CASGGTDRPEAFF TGTGCCAGCGGGGGGACAGACCGCCCTGAAGCTTTCTTT TRBV7-9 TRBD1 TRBJ1-1 few
CSVPGTGGEGYTF TGCAGCGTTCCCGGGACAGGGGGTGAAGGCTACACCTTC TRBV29-1 TRBD1 TRBJ1-2 medium-sized
CASSQDSRVDTQYF TGCGCCAGCAGCCAAGATAGCCGGGTAGATACGCAGTATTTT TRBV4-1 . TRBJ2-3 .
CASSLGRGAWGYTF TGTGCCAGCAGTTTAGGCAGGGGCGCATGGGGCTACACCTTC TRBV28 . TRBJ1-2 .
CASSLVGQYSNQPQHF TGTGCCAGCAGCTTGGTTGGGCAGTATAGCAATCAGCCCCAGCATTTT TRBV5-6 . TRBJ1-5 .
CASSRGWEGNQPQHF TGTGCCAGCAGCCGCGGGTGGGAGGGCAATCAGCCCCAGCATTTT TRBV3-1/TRBV3-2 . TRBJ1-5 .
CASSSGASSYNSPLHF TGTGCCAGCAGCTCAGGGGCGAGCTCCTATAATTCACCCCTCCACTTT TRBV9 . TRBJ1-6 .
CASSPRQGVYGYTF TGTGCCAGCAGCCCCAGACAGGGGGTTTATGGCTACACCTTC TRBV13 TRBD1 TRBJ1-2 .
CASSRPGQLNEKLFF TGTGCCAGCAGTAGACCGGGACAGCTAAATGAAAAACTGTTTTTT TRBV6-2/TRBV6-3 TRBD1 TRBJ1-4 .
CASSPRQGGQETQYF TGTGCCAGCAGCCCGAGACAGGGCGGCCAAGAGACCCAGTACTTC TRBV14 TRBD1 TRBJ2-5 .
CAWTGLDEKLFF TGTGCCTGGACAGGGTTAGACGAAAAACTGTTTTTT TRBV30 . TRBJ1-4 .
CASSPQTGEDGYTF TGTGCCAGCTCACCTCAGACAGGGGAGGATGGCTACACCTTC TRBV18 TRBD1 TRBJ1-2 once
CASSLLPPTGPTYEQYF TGTGCCAGCAGTTTATTGCCCCCGACAGGGCCCACCTACGAGCAGTACTTC TRBV28 TRBD1 TRBJ2-7 .
CASSDPGTGNTIYF TGTGCCAGCAGTGACCCAGGGACTGGAAACACCATATATTTT TRBV2 . TRBJ1-3 .
CASSLNRNQPQHF TGTGCCAGCAGTTTAAATCGGAATCAGCCCCAGCATTTT TRBV12-3/TRBV12-4 . TRBJ1-5 .
CASRTGTGLYGYTF TGTGCCAGCAGAACCGGGACAGGGCTATATGGCTACACCTTC TRBV6-6 TRBD1 TRBJ1-2 .
CASSVDRLDTIYF TGTGCCAGCAGTGTGGACAGGCTGGACACCATATATTTT TRBV2 TRBD1 TRBJ1-3 .
CASREPGNTIYF TGCGCCAGCAGAGAGCCTGGAAACACCATATATTTT TRBV5-1 . TRBJ1-3 .
CASSWGQSNQPQHF TGTGCCAGCAGTTGGGGACAGAGTAATCAGCCCCAGCATTTT TRBV6-2/TRBV6-3 TRBD1 TRBJ1-5 .
CASIPSGAGGYSNQPQHF TGTGCCAGTATTCCCAGCGGGGCAGGGGGCTATAGCAATCAGCCCCAGCATTTT TRBV19 TRBD1 TRBJ1-5 .
CASSYRDTYNEQFF TGTGCCAGCAGCTACAGGGACACCTACAATGAGCAGTTCTTC TRBV7-8 . TRBJ2-1 .
CASSEGQGLFEQYF TGCGCCAGCAGTGAGGGACAGGGGTTATTTGAGCAGTACTTC TRBV10-2 TRBD1 TRBJ2-7 once
CASSLTVTGGTYEQYF TGCGCCAGCAGCTTGACTGTCACAGGAGGGACCTACGAGCAGTACTTC TRBV5-1 . TRBJ2-7 few
CSASSEEGTQYF TGCAGTGCTAGTTCTGAGGAGGGGACCCAGTACTTC TRBV20-1 . TRBJ2-5 .
CASSLEGDSGANVLTF TGCGCCAGCAGCTTGGAAGGGGACTCTGGGGCCAACGTCCTGACTTTC TRBV5-1 . TRBJ2-6 many
CASSGTGRKDWRNTEAFF TGTGCCAGCAGTGGGACCGGGAGGAAAGATTGGAGGAACACTGAAGCTTTCTTT TRBV27 . TRBJ1-1 .
CASSYQGGNEQFF TGTGCCAGCTCTTACCAGGGGGGTAATGAGCAGTTCTTC TRBV5-8 . TRBJ2-1 .
CASSFRAGANVLTF TGCGCCAGCAGCTTTAGAGCTGGGGCCAACGTCCTGACTTTC TRBV5-1 . TRBJ2-6 .
CASSLGGGRSDTQYF TGTGCCAGCAGCTTAGGCGGGGGTCGCTCAGATACGCAGTATTTT TRBV7-8 TRBD2 TRBJ2-3 .
CASSSSSGANVLTF TGTGCCAGCAGTTCGAGCTCTGGGGCCAACGTCCTGACTTTC TRBV28 . TRBJ2-6 once
CASSLLGQNNSPLHF TGTGCCAGCAGCTTACTTGGACAGAATAATTCACCCCTCCACTTT TRBV11-2 . TRBJ1-6 .
CASSRQALSYEQYF TGTGCCAGCAGTCGACAGGCACTCTCCTACGAGCAGTACTTC TRBV6-6 . TRBJ2-7 few
CASREGGNIQYF TGTGCCAGCAGGGAAGGGGGGAACATTCAGTACTTC TRBV25-1 . TRBJ2-4 .
CASSLVQGIYEQYF TGTGCCAGCAGCTTAGTCCAGGGGATATACGAGCAGTACTTC TRBV7-2 . TRBJ2-7 .
CSAGRTGGSEQYF TGCAGCGCCGGGCGGACAGGGGGCTCCGAGCAGTACTTC TRBV29-1 TRBD1 TRBJ2-7 .